Included here is one TCR beta chain sequence, with context. Its antigen is not known. This sample stems from a study of PD-L1 blockade in urothelial cancer. Study at large: Male patients with bladder-origin urothelial cancer numbered about 90% of the roughly 30. The authors examined blood 3 weeks (second dose) and 6 weeks after treatment start.

Study observations and caveats: It was durable-benefit patients whose tumor-associated blood clones expanded more at 3 weeks.

The V gene's germline CDR1 is LNHDA and CDR2 SQIVND (reference sequence). CDR3 length: 16 amino acids. J gave up 5 bases and V 9 bases, and 12 bases lay outside the gene matches. This table comes from immunoSEQ multiplex PCR, and its TCRdb copy is limited to in-frame clones, with some not included. The sample yields under 100,000 clones, 82% seen once. V gene TRBV19 combines with J gene TRBJ1-5, with 11 bases aligning to TRBD1. This TCR was sampled from a man between 65 and 85 years old with urothelial cancer. The sample consisted of PBMCs, taken around atezolizumab (anti-PD-L1) treatment. CDR3 DNA: TGTGCCAGCATAGACCGGGACAGGGGGTCCTATCAGCCCCAGCATTTT. Translated, it gives CASIDRDRGSYQPQHF.